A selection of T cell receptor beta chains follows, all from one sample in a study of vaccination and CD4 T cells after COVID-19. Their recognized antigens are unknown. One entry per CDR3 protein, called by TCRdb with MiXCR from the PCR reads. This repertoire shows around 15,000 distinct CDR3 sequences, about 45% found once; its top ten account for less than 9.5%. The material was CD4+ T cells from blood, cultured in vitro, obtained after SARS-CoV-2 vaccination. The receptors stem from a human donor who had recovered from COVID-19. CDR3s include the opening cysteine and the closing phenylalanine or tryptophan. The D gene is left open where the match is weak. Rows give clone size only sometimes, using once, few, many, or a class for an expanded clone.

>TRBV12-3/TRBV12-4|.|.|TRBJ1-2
TGTGCCAGCAGTTTAGGACACGCAACTAACTATGGCTACACCTTC
CASSLGHATNYGYTF
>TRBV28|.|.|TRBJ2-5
TGTGCCAGCAGTTTCCAGACAGGCCAAGAGACCCAGTACTTC
CASSFQTGQETQYF
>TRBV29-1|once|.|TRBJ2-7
TGCAGCGTCGGGACTGACTTTCCCTACGAGCAGTACTTC
CSVGTDFPYEQYF
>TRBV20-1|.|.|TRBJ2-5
TGCAGTGCTAGAGATTGGAGAGTTGAGACCCAGTACTTC
CSARDWRVETQYF
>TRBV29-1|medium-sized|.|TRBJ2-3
TGCAGCGTTCGCTTGGGGGCCGAAACAGATACGCAGTATTTT
CSVRLGAETDTQYF
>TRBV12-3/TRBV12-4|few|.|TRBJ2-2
TGTGCCAGCCGTATGTGGGGATCCGGGGAGCTGTTTTTT
CASRMWGSGELFF
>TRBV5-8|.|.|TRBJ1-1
TGTGCCAGCAGCTCCCTGTATACTGAAGCTTTCTTT
CASSSLYTEAFF
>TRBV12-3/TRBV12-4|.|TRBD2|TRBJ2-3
TGTGCCAGCAGTCCCGGGACTAGGGGGACAGATACGCAGTATTTT
CASSPGTRGTDTQYF
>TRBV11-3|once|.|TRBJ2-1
TGTGCCAGCAGCTTACGAGGAGGGCCCCTATACAATGAGCAGTTCTTC
CASSLRGGPLYNEQFF
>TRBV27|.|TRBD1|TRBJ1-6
TGTGCCAGCAGCCCACAGGGGGCAAGATTGTATTCACCCCTCCACTTT
CASSPQGARLYSPLHF
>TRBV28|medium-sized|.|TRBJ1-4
TGTGCCAGCAGTTTTATGGGGGGAAAACTGTTTTTT
CASSFMGGKLFF
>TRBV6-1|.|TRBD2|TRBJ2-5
TGTGCCAGCAGTGAAGCGCCTAGCGGGGTCCAAGAGACCCAGTACTTC
CASSEAPSGVQETQYF
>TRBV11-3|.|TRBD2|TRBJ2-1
TGTGCCAGCAGCTTAGGTGGGACTAGCGGGAAATACAATGAGCAGTTCTTC
CASSLGGTSGKYNEQFF
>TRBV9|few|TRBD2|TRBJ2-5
TGTGCCAGGGGGTACTGGACTAGCGGGTCAGAGACCCAGTACTTC
CARGYWTSGSETQYF
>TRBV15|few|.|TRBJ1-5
TGTGCCACCAGCAAGGAGGGGCTCGGTGGAAGCAATCAGCCCCAGCATTTT
CATSKEGLGGSNQPQHF
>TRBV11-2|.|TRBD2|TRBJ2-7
TGTGCCAGCAGCTTCGGGAGGGGCGGTAGCTCCTACGAGCAGTACTTC
CASSFGRGGSSYEQYF
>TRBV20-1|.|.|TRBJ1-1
TGCAGTGCTAGAGCCCCAGGGGTTATCATTGAAGCTTTCTTT
CSARAPGVIIEAFF
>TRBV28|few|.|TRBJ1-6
TGTGCCAGCAGTTTTCAGGGAATTAATAATTCACCCCTCCACTTT
CASSFQGINNSPLHF
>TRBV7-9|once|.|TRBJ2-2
TGTGCCAGCAGCTCACACTCGAACACCGGGGAGCTGTTTTTT
CASSSHSNTGELFF
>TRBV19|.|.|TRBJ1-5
TGTGCCAGTAGTCCCCCCAACAGGCCCAATCAGCCCCAGCATTTT
CASSPPNRPNQPQHF
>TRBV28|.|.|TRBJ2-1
TGTGCCAGCAGTTCCCTGACGAGTACCTCCTACAATGAGCAGTTCTTC
CASSSLTSTSYNEQFF
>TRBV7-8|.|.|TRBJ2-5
TGTGCCAGCAGCCCTCAAGGAGGGGGGGCCGGGGAGACCCAGTACTTC
CASSPQGGGAGETQYF
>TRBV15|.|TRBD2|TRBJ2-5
TGTGCCACCAGCAGAGAGCGACAGGGCGGGAGGGCAGAGACCCAGTACTTC
CATSRERQGGRAETQYF
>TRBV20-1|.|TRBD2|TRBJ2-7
TGCAGTGCTAGACCGAAACTAGCGTCTTATAACGAGCAGTACTTC
CSARPKLASYNEQYF
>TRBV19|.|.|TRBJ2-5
TGTGCCAGTAGTATACAAGAGACCCAGTACTTC
CASSIQETQYF
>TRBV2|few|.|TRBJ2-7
TGTGCCAGCAGTCGGGACACAGACTACGAGCAGTACTTC
CASSRDTDYEQYF
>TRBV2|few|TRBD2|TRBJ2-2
TGTGCCAGCACCAGGCGGGAGGTTACCGGGGAGCTGTTTTTT
CASTRREVTGELFF
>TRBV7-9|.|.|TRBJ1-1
TGTGCCAGCAGCTTAGGGGGGGGAACTGAAGCTTTCTTT
CASSLGGGTEAFF
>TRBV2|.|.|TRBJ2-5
TGTGCCAGCAGCTCCCGGCGGGCACGTATGGGGGAGACCCAGTACTTC
CASSSRRARMGETQYF
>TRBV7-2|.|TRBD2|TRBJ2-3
TGTGCCAGCAGCTCCCAAGGAGACCCGGGACTAGCGGGATTTACAGATACGCAGTATTTT
CASSSQGDPGLAGFTDTQYF
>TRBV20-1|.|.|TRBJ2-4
TGCAGTGCTATCTTGATCCCGGGGCAGGTTGGAAACATTCAGTACTTC
CSAILIPGQVGNIQYF
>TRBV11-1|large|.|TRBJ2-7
TGTGCCAGCAGCTTAGGGTTTGACCTAAACGAGCAGTACTTC
CASSLGFDLNEQYF
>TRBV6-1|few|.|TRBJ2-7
TGTGCCAGCAGGTCACCCTCCTACGAGCAGTACTTC
CASRSPSYEQYF
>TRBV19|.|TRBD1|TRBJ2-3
TGTGCCAGTACCTCATACAGGGGGCGCGAGTATTTT
CASTSYRGREYF
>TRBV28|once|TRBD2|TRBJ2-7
TGTGCCAGCAGTGGGGGGACTAGCGGGTCGGTCTCCTACGAGCAGTACTTC
CASSGGTSGSVSYEQYF
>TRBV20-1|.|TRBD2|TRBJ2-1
TGCAGTGCTAGACATGGGACTAGCGGAGACAATGAGCAGTTCTTC
CSARHGTSGDNEQFF
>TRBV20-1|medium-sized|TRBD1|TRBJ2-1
TGCAGTGCGCAAGGGACAGGGCAACAGATTAGATACAATGAGCAGTTCTTC
CSAQGTGQQIRYNEQFF
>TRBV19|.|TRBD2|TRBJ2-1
TGTGCCAGTAGCCCCATAGGGACTAGCGAGTACAATGAGCAGTTCTTC
CASSPIGTSEYNEQFF
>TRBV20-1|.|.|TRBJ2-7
TGCAGTGCTGGTACCTACGAGCAGTACTTC
CSAGTYEQYF
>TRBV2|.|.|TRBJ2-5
TGTGCCAGCAGGATAACAGAGGTTGGGACCCAGTACTTC
CASRITEVGTQYF
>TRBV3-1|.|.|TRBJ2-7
TGTGCCAGCAGTATAGGCGGAAACCAATACGAGCAGTACTTC
CASSIGGNQYEQYF